The clone carrying this T cell receptor beta chain was detected only a few times. The antigen is unknown. V was clipped by 0 bases and J by 6 bases, with 15 bases between them. This CDR3 comprises 15 residues. Germline V gene lookup returns CDR1 DFQATT and CDR2 SNEGSKA (reference sequence). This sample was taken from a study of tumor and adjacent non-tumor tissue in lung cancer. The overall study: The patients, approximately 9 men and 5 women, were roughly 30 to 80 with stage I to III disease. Study-wide results and limits: Tumor tissue had significantly higher TCR diversity than normal lung. In normal lung, the top 100 clones were significantly more dominant than in tumor.

No cell sorting was done before RNA was extracted from the tissue. This non-tumor lung sample came from over 3 cm beyond the tumor edge. Between August and November 2014, newly diagnosed, chemotherapy-naive lung cancer patients underwent thoracic surgery in China. The library came from three nested PCR rounds adapted from ARM-PCR protocols. Each CDR3 protein is one row after TCRdb ran MiXCR on the multiplex PCR reads. The data contain roughly 120,000 distinct CDR3 sequences, 60% to 80% of them singletons. The chain couples TRBV20-1 to TRBJ1-5, with D hard to call. This TCR came from a man aged 55 to 70 with non-small cell lung cancer. The source material was distant non-tumor lung tissue. CDR3 coding DNA: TGCAGTGCTAGAGATGGGTATAACGGCGGTCAGCCCCAGCATTTT. This translates into CSARDGYNGGQPQHF.